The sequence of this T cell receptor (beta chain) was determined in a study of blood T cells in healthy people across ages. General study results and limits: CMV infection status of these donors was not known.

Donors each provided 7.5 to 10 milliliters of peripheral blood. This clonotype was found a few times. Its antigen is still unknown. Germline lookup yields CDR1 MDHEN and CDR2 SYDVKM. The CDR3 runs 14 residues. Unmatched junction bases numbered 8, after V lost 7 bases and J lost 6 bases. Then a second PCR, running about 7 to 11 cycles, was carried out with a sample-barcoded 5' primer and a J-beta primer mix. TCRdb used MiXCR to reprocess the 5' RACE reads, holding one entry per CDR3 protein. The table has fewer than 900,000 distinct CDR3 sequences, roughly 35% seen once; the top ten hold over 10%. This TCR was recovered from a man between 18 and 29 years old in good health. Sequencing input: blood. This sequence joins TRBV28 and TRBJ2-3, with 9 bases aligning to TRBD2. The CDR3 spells CASNLAGVTDTQYF. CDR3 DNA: TGTGCCAGCAACTTAGCGGGGGTGACGGATACGCAGTATTTT.